This T cell receptor (beta chain) was profiled in a study of T cells after yellow fever vaccination. Study context: Preparation used SMART-Seq v4 Ultra Low Input for the low-cell-number fractions. Regarding the study as a whole: Clonotypes found in both CD4 and CD8 compartments made up a small share. The booster response re-showed most primary clones: around 95% CD4, over 80% CD8.

The table lists this clonotype with a few counts. Antigen: not known. Via MiXCR, TCRdb re-called the 5' RACE reads, giving one row per CDR3 protein. The repertoire has around 340,000 distinct CDR3 sequences, over 8% of them found once; the top ten carry roughly 18%. The receptor was isolated from a man aged 18 to 29 who received the YFV17D yellow fever vaccine. This specimen was PBMCs, taken on the day of the first yellow fever vaccination.

The CDR3 bases are TGTGCCAGCAGCTTGGAAGCTCGGATGAACACTGAAGCTTTCTTT. This gives the protein CASSLEARMNTEAFF. The chain carries TRBV5-6 and TRBJ1-1; D remains unclear. With 0 bases removed from V and 0 bases from J, the gap between germline ends came to 9 bases. Germline V gene lookup returns CDR1 SGHDT and CDR2 YYEEEE. The CDR3 consists of 15 residues.